The rows below give T cell receptor beta chains drawn from one sample of a study of T cells in Graves' hyperthyroidism and ophthalmopathy. A single record per CDR3 protein comes from TCRdb applying MiXCR to the multiplex PCR reads. The table lists more than 100,000 distinct CDR3 sequences, less than 55% of them singletons. What was sequenced was blood. All receptors come from a man in his forties or fifties with Graves' hyperthyroidism. The CDR3 runs from the conserved cysteine through the conserved F or W. Fields, in order: clone size, J gene, V gene, D gene, CDR3 DNA, CDR3 protein. A D gene is named only where the DNA matches it firmly. Only part of the rows carry a size: once, few, many, or a class if the clone is expanded.

many | TRBJ1-6 | TRBV20-1 | TRBD1 | TGCAGTGCTAGAGATTTCAGGACAGGGAGTTCACCCCTCCACTTT | CSARDFRTGSSPLHF
NA | TRBJ2-5 | TRBV7-6 | NA | TGTGCCAGCAGCTTAGGCCGGAACAGAGGGGAGACCCAGTACTTC | CASSLGRNRGETQYF
NA | TRBJ1-1 | TRBV7-8 | TRBD1 | TGTGCCAGCAGCCGACAGGGAATCGGGGGGCGGACTGAAGCTTTCTTT | CASSRQGIGGRTEAFF
few | TRBJ2-6 | TRBV15 | TRBD2 | TGTGCCACCAGCAGAACCCAGCGGGGGGTTGGGGCCAACGTCCTGACTTTC | CATSRTQRGVGANVLTF
many | TRBJ2-7 | TRBV6-1 | TRBD2 | TGTGCCAGCAGTCTACTAGCGGGAATTCCCCACGAGCAGTACTTC | CASSLLAGIPHEQYF
many | TRBJ1-2 | TRBV7-2 | TRBD1 | TGTGCCAGCAGCTCCTCCCCACAGGGGCTGGGAGGCTACACCTTC | CASSSSPQGLGGYTF
many | TRBJ2-3 | TRBV11-3 | NA | TGTGCCAGCAGCCCCCGGGCTGGGGCTGTCACGCAGTATTTT | CASSPRAGAVTQYF
NA | TRBJ2-7 | TRBV29-1 | TRBD1 | TGCAGCGCAACAGGGGGTTACTCCTACGAGCAGTACTTC | CSATGGYSYEQYF
NA | TRBJ1-5 | TRBV15 | NA | TGTGCCACCAGCAGAGATCGGAGCTCTGGGGCTCGCCAGCATTTT | CATSRDRSSGARQHF
many | TRBJ2-3 | TRBV15 | TRBD1 | TGTGCCACCAGCAAGACAGCGGGACAGGGGGCTCGTAGCACAGATACGCAGTATTTT | CATSKTAGQGARSTDTQYF
NA | TRBJ1-1 | TRBV20-1 | NA | TGCAGTGCTAGGGGGGTTAGCGGGAACACTGAAGCTTTCTTT | CSARGVSGNTEAFF
NA | TRBJ1-5 | TRBV7-3 | TRBD1 | TGTGCCAGCAGCTGGACAGGGGGAGGGAATCAGCCCCAGCATTTT | CASSWTGGGNQPQHF
NA | TRBJ1-2 | TRBV7-8 | TRBD1 | TGTGCCAGCAGCGTTGAGACAGGGACAACCTATGGCTACACCTTC | CASSVETGTTYGYTF
NA | TRBJ2-7 | TRBV29-1 | TRBD1 | TGCAGCGTGCTCACAGGGGGAGGCCCCTACGAGCAGTACTTC | CSVLTGGGPYEQYF
NA | TRBJ2-1 | TRBV7-9 | TRBD1 | TGTGCCAGCCGCCGCCGGGACAGGGGTTCGCATGAGCAGTTCTTC | CASRRRDRGSHEQFF
NA | TRBJ1-6 | TRBV10-3 | TRBD1 | TGTGCCATCAGGGGACAGGGCGCGACACCCCTCCACTTT | CAIRGQGATPLHF
NA | TRBJ2-5 | TRBV20-1 | TRBD2 | TGCAGTGCAGCGGGACTCCTCCTTGGGGCGCCTGAGACCCAGTACTTC | CSAAGLLLGAPETQYF
NA | TRBJ2-7 | TRBV15 | NA | TGTGCCACCAGCAGTGCCCAGGGCGAACCTCCCTACGAGCAGTACTTC | CATSSAQGEPPYEQYF
NA | TRBJ2-3 | TRBV2 | NA | TGTGCCAGCAGTGTTGGGGTCCCAGATACGCAGTATTTT | CASSVGVPDTQYF
many | TRBJ2-2 | TRBV9 | TRBD2 | TGTGCCAGCAGCGCCCGAGGAGCGGGAGGGCGCGCCGGGGAGCTGTTTTTT | CASSARGAGGRAGELFF
NA | TRBJ1-4 | TRBV20-1 | TRBD1 | TGCAGTGCTGTCAGACAGGGGGCCATTGAAAAACTGTTTTTT | CSAVRQGAIEKLFF
NA | TRBJ2-7 | TRBV5-1 | NA | TGCGCCAGCAGCTTGGTACCGGGGTTACCCTACGAGCAGTACTTC | CASSLVPGLPYEQYF
many | TRBJ2-7 | TRBV6-2/TRBV6-3 | NA | TGTGCCAGCAGTTCACAGTACGAGCAGTACTTC | CASSSQYEQYF
many | TRBJ2-7 | TRBV12-3/TRBV12-4 | NA | TGTGCCAGCAGTTTAGCGCACGGTCGAGCCTACGAGCAGTACTTC | CASSLAHGRAYEQYF
NA | TRBJ1-1 | TRBV9 | NA | TGTGCCAGCGGCTTGGTCTGGGGACAGAACACTGAAGCTTTCTTT | CASGLVWGQNTEAFF
many | TRBJ1-2 | TRBV5-6 | TRBD1 | TGTGCCAGCAGCCCGGGGGGGGGACAGACTAACTATGGCTACACCTTC | CASSPGGGQTNYGYTF
NA | TRBJ2-3 | TRBV3-1 | TRBD2 | TGTGCCAGCAGCCCTCCGGGACTAGCGGGGGCCCAAGATACGCAGTATTTT | CASSPPGLAGAQDTQYF
NA | TRBJ2-5 | TRBV12-3/TRBV12-4 | TRBD2 | TGTGCCAGCAGCCGCCCGGGACTAGCGGGAGGTGCGGGGCCGGAGATCCAGTACTTC | CASSRPGLAGGAGPEIQYF
many | TRBJ1-2 | TRBV11-3 | NA | TGTGCCAGCAGCTTAGCGGGAGAACAGGGCTACACCTTC | CASSLAGEQGYTF
many | TRBJ2-6 | TRBV7-9 | TRBD1 | TGTGCCAGCAGGGAACAAGGACAGGTCGTCTCTGGGGCCAACGTCCTGACTTTC | CASREQGQVVSGANVLTF
NA | TRBJ1-1 | TRBV6-1 | NA | TGTGCCAGCAGTTACACCGTTCGGAGGGCCACTGAAGCTGTCTTT | CASSYTVRRATEAVF
many | TRBJ1-2 | TRBV5-8 | NA | TGTGCCAGCAGCTTGGACTATGGCTACACCTTC | CASSLDYGYTF
NA | TRBJ2-7 | TRBV20-1 | TRBD2 | TGCAGTGCTAGGGGGGTTAGCGGGATTTCGCCCTACGAGCAGTACTTC | CSARGVSGISPYEQYF
NA | TRBJ1-2 | TRBV29-1 | NA | TGCAGCGTTCGTGAGGGGTCAGGGAATGGCTACACCTTC | CSVREGSGNGYTF
NA | TRBJ2-1 | TRBV20-1 | TRBD2 | TGCAGTGCTTTCAGACTAGCGGGGGGGATAGATGAGCAGTTCTTC | CSAFRLAGGIDEQFF
NA | TRBJ1-1 | TRBV2 | TRBD1 | TGTGCCAGCGGTTGGCACCGGGCCGGACTAGAGGGGGCGAACATCGAAGCTTTCTTT | CASGWHRAGLEGANIEAFF
many | TRBJ2-7 | TRBV20-1 | NA | TGCAGTGCTAGAGATTCCGAGACAGGTCCTTACGAGCAGTACTTC | CSARDSETGPYEQYF
many | TRBJ1-1 | TRBV12-3/TRBV12-4 | NA | TGTGCCAGCAGTCGGACCTTATTGACTGAAGCTTTCTTT | CASSRTLLTEAFF
many | TRBJ2-3 | TRBV11-3 | NA | TGTGCCAGCAGCTTAGGTGCCGCCACAGATACGCAGTATTTT | CASSLGAATDTQYF
many | TRBJ2-1 | TRBV19 | NA | TGTGCCAGTAGTGGTTTGACGGGGAATGAGCAGTTCTTC | CASSGLTGNEQFF
NA | TRBJ1-5 | TRBV5-1 | TRBD1 | TGCGCCAGCTCTAATCGGGACAGGGTCAATCTGGCCCAGCATTTT | CASSNRDRVNLAQHF
few | TRBJ2-4 | TRBV5-6 | NA | TGTGCCAGCAGCTTGGGGGTTCGGGACATTCAGTACTTC | CASSLGVRDIQYF
NA | TRBJ2-3 | TRBV5-1 | NA | TGCGCCAGCAGTTTGACGGGAAGCAATACGCGGTATTTT | CASSLTGSNTRYF
many | TRBJ1-5 | TRBV19 | TRBD1 | TGTGCCAGTAGTCAGGGGACAGGACAGCCCCAGCATTTT | CASSQGTGQPQHF
many | TRBJ2-5 | TRBV7-6 | TRBD2 | TGTGCCAGCAGCGACCCTTCTAAGGGACTAGCGGGAGAGACCCAGTACTTC | CASSDPSKGLAGETQYF
many | TRBJ1-5 | TRBV19 | NA | TGTGCCAGTAGTACCCCAGGGTATCGGAACCAGCATTTT | CASSTPGYRNQHF
NA | TRBJ2-3 | TRBV5-1 | NA | TGCGCCAGCAGCTTGGTGATGAACACAGATACGCAGTATTTT | CASSLVMNTDTQYF
many | TRBJ2-1 | TRBV7-2 | NA | TGTGCCAGCAGCTTAGCGCGGGGTAGGGATGAGCAGTTCTTC | CASSLARGRDEQFF
many | TRBJ1-5 | TRBV15 | NA | TGTGCCACCAGCGGAAGCAATCAGCCCCAGCATTTT | CATSGSNQPQHF
NA | TRBJ2-1 | TRBV19 | NA | TGTGCCAGCAGTTACCTCGGAGGATCATACTCCTACAATGAGCAGTTCTTC | CASSYLGGSYSYNEQFF
many | TRBJ1-4 | TRBV20-1 | TRBD1 | TGCAGTGCTGGACAGGGGGCAACTAATGAAAAACTGTTTTTT | CSAGQGATNEKLFF
many | TRBJ2-7 | TRBV20-1 | TRBD2 | TGCAGTGCTAGAGATCCCCTTAGCGGGAAATACGAGCAGTACTTC | CSARDPLSGKYEQYF
many | TRBJ1-2 | TRBV6-1 | NA | TGTGCCAGCAGTGAATATATTGGAGCTAACTATGGCTACACCTTC | CASSEYIGANYGYTF
NA | TRBJ2-1 | TRBV27 | TRBD2 | TGTGCCAGCAGTCAGGGACTAGGCAACGTCCATGAGCAGTTCTTC | CASSQGLGNVHEQFF
many | TRBJ2-5 | TRBV10-3 | NA | TGTGCCATCAGTGAGTTCCCGGATTGGGAGACCCAGTACTTC | CAISEFPDWETQYF
NA | TRBJ2-1 | TRBV6-5 | NA | TGTGCCAGCAGTTACTCGAATACGGGGCCCTGCAATGAGCAGTTCTTC | CASSYSNTGPCNEQFF
NA | TRBJ2-3 | TRBV7-6 | NA | TGTGCCGGCAGCATGTACACGACACATACGCCGTATTTT | CAGSMYTTHTPYF
NA | TRBJ2-7 | TRBV10-3 | TRBD1 | TGTGCCATCAGTGCTAGAGATTTTGCGGCAGGGGGATACTACGAGCAGTACTTC | CAISARDFAAGGYYEQYF
many | TRBJ1-1 | TRBV2 | NA | TGTGCCAGCCTTTATAACTTTTTGTCTAGGGTGCGGACTAAAGCTTTCTTT | CASLYNFLSRVRTKAFF